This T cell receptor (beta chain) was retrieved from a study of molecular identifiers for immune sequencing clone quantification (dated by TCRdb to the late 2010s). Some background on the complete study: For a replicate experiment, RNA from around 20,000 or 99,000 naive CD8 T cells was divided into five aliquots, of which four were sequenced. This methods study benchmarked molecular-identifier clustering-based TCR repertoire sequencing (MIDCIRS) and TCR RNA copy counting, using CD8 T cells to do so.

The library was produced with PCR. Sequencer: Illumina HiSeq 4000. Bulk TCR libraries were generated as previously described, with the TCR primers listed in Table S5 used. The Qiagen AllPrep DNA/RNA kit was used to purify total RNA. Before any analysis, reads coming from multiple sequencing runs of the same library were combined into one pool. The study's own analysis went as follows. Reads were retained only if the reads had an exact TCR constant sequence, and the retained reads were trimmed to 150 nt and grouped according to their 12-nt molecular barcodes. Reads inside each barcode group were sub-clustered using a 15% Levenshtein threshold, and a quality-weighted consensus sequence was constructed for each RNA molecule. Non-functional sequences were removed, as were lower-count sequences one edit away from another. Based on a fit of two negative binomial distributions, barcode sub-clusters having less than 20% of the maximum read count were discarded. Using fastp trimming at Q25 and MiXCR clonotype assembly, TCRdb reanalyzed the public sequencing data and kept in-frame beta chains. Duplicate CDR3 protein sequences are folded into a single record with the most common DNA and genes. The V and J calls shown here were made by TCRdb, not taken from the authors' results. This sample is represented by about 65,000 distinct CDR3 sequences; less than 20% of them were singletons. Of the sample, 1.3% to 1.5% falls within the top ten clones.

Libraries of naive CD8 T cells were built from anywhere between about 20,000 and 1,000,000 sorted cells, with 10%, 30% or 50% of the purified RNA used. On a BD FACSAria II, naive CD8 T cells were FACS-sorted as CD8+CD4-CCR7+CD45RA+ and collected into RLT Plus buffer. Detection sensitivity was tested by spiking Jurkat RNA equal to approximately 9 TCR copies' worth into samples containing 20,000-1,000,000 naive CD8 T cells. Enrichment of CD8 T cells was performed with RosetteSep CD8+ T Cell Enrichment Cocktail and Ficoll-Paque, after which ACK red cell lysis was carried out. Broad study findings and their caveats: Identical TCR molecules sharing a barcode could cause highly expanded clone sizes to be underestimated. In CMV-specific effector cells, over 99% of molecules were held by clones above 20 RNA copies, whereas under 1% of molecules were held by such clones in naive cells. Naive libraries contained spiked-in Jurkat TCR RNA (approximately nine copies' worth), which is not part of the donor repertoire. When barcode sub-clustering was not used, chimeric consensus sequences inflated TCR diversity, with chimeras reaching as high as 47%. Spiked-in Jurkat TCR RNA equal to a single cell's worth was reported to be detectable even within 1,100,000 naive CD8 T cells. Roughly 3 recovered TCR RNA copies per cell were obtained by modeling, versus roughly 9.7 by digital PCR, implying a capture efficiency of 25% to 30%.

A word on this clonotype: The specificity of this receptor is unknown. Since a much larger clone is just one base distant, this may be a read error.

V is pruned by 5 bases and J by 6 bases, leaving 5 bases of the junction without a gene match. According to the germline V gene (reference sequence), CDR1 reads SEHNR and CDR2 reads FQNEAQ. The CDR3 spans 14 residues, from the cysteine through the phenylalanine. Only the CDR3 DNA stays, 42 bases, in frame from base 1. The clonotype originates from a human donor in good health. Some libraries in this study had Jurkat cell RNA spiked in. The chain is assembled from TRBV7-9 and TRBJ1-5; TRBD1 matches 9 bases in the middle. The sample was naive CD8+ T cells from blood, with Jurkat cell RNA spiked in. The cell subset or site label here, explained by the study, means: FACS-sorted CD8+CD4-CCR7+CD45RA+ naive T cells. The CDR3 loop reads CASSAGTGIQPQHF. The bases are TGTGCCAGCAGCGCCGGGACAGGGATTCAGCCCCAGCATTTT.